This T cell receptor (beta chain) was obtained from a study of blood T cells in healthy people across ages (dated by TCRdb to 2013 to 2016). About the investigation overall: In model experiments, template switching captured roughly one uniquely barcoded TCR beta cDNA molecule for every two T cells. Four age groups were formed from the donors: young (average 16 years), middle-aged (around 40), aged (about 62) and long-lived (less than 85). To avoid experimental bias, donors of different ages were distributed randomly across sequencing lanes. Using deep sequencing normalized with unique cDNA molecular identifiers, the study measured how TCR beta repertoire diversity changes with age. Two additional independent replicas of 1 million unique cDNA reads from the same blood draw were analyzed for two donors (one aged 18 to 30 and one aged 80 or older). Broad study findings and their caveats: As age increased, observed TCR beta diversity per million T cells dropped in a roughly linear way, and a significant reduction was already evident by age roughly 36. Donor CMV infection status was unknown, potentially confounding age-related changes in expanded clonotypes. There was a strong correlation between observed TCR beta diversity and the percentage of naive T cells measured by flow cytometry. Estimates of total diversity based on one million sequenced T cells were considered lower bounds and underestimates. The long-lived group showed more naive CD4+ T cells, fewer expanded clones and increased TCR diversity than the aged group, suggesting age selection. Since profiling was done on bulk unsorted PBMCs, naive and antigen-experienced compartments could not be conclusively compared.

Donors were 39 systemically healthy Caucasian individuals from Russia aged roughly 6 to 90 years. Each donor gave about 9.7 milliliters of peripheral blood, drawn into EDTA-treated Vacutainer tubes. PBMCs were isolated by Ficoll-Paque density-gradient centrifugation, with at least 7 million obtained per sample. Total RNA, at least 5 micrograms per sample, was extracted from PBMCs with Trizol reagent. The percentages of naive CD45RAhigh/CD27high T cells were determined by flow cytometry on a PBMC aliquot from every donor. The protocol used for the library was 5' RACE. The reads were generated on an Illumina HiSeq 2500. A second PCR of about 6 to 11 cycles was performed with a sample-barcoded 5' primer and a J-beta primer mix. Each TCR beta cDNA molecule received a unique molecular identifier from a template-switch 5' adaptor carrying 12 random nucleotides. At least 2.5 million CDR3-containing paired-end reads were obtained from each sample. First-strand cDNA synthesis was performed from all RNA using the Mint cDNA synthesis kit, with priming by a TRBC-specific oligonucleotide. Following uracil-DNA glycosylase treatment, a first 18-cycle PCR with universal primers M1SS and BC2_uni_R was performed on all cDNA. The authors' analysis ran thus. Normalization of each sample was performed by random selection of 1 million high-quality reads, each carrying a distinct molecular identifier. Reads with shared molecular identifiers were discarded instead of being binned into consensus sequences. CDR3 identification, clonotype clustering and error correction used MiTCR with a Q25 quality threshold and the strictest error-elimination algorithm. Lower-bound total TCR beta diversity was estimated with a nonparametric unseen species model using Euler transformation. The raw public data were reprocessed by TCRdb itself: fastp quality trimming at Q25, MiXCR clonotype calling, in-frame beta chains only. Every distinct CDR3 protein forms one entry, paired with its most common genes and DNA. These V and J calls rely on TCRdb rather than the paper's analysis. The sample data list about 670,000 distinct CDR3 sequences, and roughly two fifths of these were observed just once. Of the sample, around 30% is held by the ten largest clones.

About this clonotype itself: This receptor's antigen is unknown. No base-level quality is on record; no much larger clone is a single base apart.

Reading from cysteine to phenylalanine, the CDR3 counts 14 amino acids. CDR3 DNA only is kept here, 42 bases in frame from base 1. The junction shows trimming of 5 bases on V and 8 bases on J, plus 15 bases between the germline ends. CDR1 SGHTA and CDR2 FQGNSA were looked up in the germline V gene. This receptor was taken from a man older than 75 in good health. The rearranged chain carries TRBV7-2 and TRBJ1-4; confidence is insufficient to name the D gene. The sequenced sample consisted of blood. The DNA sequence is given as TGTGCCAGCAGCCCACCTGGTACTCGGGAAAAACTGTTTTTT. It translates as CASSPPGTREKLFF.